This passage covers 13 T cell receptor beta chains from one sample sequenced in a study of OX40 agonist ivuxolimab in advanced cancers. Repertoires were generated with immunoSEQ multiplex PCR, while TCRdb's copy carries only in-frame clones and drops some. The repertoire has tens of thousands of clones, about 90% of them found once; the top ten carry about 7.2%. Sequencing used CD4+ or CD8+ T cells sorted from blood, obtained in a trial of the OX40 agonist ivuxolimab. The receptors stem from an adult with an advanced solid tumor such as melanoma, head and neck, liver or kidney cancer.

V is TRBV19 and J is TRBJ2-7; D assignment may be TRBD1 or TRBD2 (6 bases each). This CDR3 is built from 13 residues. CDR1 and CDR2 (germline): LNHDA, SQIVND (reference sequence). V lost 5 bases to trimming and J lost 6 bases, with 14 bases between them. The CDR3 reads CASSGGPFTEQYF. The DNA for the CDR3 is TGTGCCAGTAGTGGGGGGCCTTTCACCGAGCAGTACTTC. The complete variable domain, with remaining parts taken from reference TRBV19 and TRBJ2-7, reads DGGITQSPKYLFRKEGQNVTLSCEQNLNHDAMYWYRQDPGQGLRLIYYSQIVNDFQKGDIAEGYSVSREKKESFPLTVTSAQKNPTAFYLCASSGGPFTEQYFGPGTRLTVT.

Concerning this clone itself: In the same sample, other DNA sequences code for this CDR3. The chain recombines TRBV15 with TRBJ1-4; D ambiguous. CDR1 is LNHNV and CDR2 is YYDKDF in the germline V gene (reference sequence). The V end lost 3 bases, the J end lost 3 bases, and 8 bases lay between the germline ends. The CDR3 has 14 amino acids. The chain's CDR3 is CATSSKRPNEKLFF. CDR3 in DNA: TGTGCCACCAGCAGTAAGAGGCCTAATGAAAAACTGTTTTTT.

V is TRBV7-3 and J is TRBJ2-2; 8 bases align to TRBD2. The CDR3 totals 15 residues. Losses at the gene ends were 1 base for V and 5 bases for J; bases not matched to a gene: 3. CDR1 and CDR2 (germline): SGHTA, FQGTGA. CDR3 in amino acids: CASSLNAGGTGELFF. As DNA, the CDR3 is TGTGCCAGCAGCTTAAACGCGGGGGGAACCGGGGAGCTGTTTTTT. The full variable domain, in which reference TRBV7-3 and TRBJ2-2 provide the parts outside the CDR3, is GAGVSQTPSNKVTEKGKYVELRCDPISGHTALYWYRQSLGQGPEFLIYFQGTGAADDSGLPNDRFFAVRPEGSVSTLKIQRTERGDSAVYLCASSLNAGGTGELFFGEGSRLTVL.

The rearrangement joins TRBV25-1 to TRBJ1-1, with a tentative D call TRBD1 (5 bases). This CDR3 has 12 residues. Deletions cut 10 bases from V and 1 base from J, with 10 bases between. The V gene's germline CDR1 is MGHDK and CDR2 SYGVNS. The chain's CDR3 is CATGHTNTEAFF. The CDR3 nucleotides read TGTGCCACCGGACACACGAACACTGAAGCTTTCTTT.

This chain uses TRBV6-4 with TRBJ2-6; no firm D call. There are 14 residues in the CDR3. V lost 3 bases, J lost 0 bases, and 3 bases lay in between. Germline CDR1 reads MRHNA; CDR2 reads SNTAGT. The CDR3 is CASSENSGANVLTF. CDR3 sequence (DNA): TGTGCCAGCAGTGAAAACTCTGGGGCCAACGTCCTGACTTTC.

CDR3 DNA sequence: TGTGCCAGCAGCGTAGCTCCGGGACAGGCCTACGAGCAGTACTTC. This codes for CASSVAPGQAYEQYF. The chain couples TRBV9 to TRBJ2-7; 8 bases line up with TRBD1. J gave up 2 bases and V 0 bases, and 4 bases lay outside the gene matches. This CDR3 has 15 amino acids. Germline V gene data show CDR1 as SGDLS and CDR2 as YYNGEE.

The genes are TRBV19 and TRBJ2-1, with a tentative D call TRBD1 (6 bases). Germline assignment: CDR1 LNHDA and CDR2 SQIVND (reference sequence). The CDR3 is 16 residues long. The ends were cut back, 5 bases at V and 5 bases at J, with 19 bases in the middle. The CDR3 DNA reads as TGTGCCAGTAGTTATGGGGGCGGATCCATTAACAATGAGCAGTTCTTC. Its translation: CASSYGGGSINNEQFF.

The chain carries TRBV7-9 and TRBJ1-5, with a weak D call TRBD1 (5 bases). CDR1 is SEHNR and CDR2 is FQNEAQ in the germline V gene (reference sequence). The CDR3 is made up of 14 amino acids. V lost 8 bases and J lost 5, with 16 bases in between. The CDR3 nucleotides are TGTGCCAGCGCGTGGTCGGGGACTCATCAGCCCCAGCATTTT. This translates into CASAWSGTHQPQHF.

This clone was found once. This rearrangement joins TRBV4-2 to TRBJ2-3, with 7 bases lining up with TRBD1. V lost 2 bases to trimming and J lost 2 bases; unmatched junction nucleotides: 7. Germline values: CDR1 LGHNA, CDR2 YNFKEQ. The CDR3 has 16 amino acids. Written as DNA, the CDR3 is TGTGCCAGCAGCCAAACTTGGGGACAGTCCACAGATACGCAGTATTTT. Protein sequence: CASSQTWGQSTDTQYF.

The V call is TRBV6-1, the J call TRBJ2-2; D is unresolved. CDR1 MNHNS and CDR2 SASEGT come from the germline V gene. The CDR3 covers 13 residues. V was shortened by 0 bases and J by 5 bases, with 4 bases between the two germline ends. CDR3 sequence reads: CASSEAGTGELFF. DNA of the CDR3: TGTGCCAGCAGTGAAGCGGGAACCGGGGAGCTGTTTTTT.

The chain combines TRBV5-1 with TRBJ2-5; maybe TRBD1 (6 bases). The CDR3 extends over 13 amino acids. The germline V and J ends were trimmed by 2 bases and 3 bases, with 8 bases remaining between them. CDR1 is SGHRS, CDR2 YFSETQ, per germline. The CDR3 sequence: CASSFPGEETQYF. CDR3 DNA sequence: TGCGCCAGCAGCTTCCCAGGGGAAGAGACCCAGTACTTC. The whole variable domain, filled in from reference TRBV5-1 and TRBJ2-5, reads KAGVTQTPRYLIKTRGQQVTLSCSPISGHRSVSWYQQTPGQGLQFLFEYFSETQRNKGNFPGRFSGRQFSNSRSEMNVSTLELGDSALYLCASSFPGEETQYFGPGTRLLVL.

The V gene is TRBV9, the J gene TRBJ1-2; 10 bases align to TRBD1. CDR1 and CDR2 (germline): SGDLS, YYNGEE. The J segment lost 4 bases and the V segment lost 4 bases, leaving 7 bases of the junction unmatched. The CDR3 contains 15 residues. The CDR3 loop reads CASSLGQGVSYGYTF. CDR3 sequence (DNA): TGTGCCAGCAGCCTAGGACAGGGGGTTTCCTATGGCTACACCTTC. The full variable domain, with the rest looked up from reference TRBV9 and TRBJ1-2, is DSGVTQTPKHLITATGQRVTLRCSPRSGDLSVYWYQQSLDQGLQFLIQYYNGEERAKGNILERFSAQQFPDLHSELNLSSLELGDSALYFCASSLGQGVSYGYTFGSGTRLTVV.

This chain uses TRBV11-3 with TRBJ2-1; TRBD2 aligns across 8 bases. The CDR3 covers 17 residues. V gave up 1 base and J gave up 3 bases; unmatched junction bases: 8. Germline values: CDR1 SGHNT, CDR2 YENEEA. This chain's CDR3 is CASSLGAGGSLYNEQFF. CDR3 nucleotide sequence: TGTGCCAGCAGCTTAGGTGCGGGGGGATCCCTCTACAATGAGCAGTTCTTC.